Below, one T cell receptor beta chain is given with its context. Its antigen is unknown. The same CDR3 is also encoded by other DNA sequences in this sample. This record belongs to a study of shared clonotypes between healthy human individuals. Notes on the study in general: Generally, naive subsets (rather than memory subsets) showed larger estimated richness.

Trimming removed 2 bases from V and 5 bases from J, with 6 bases in between. Germline CDR1 MDHEN, CDR2 SYDVKM. This CDR3 spans 12 amino acids. Libraries were prepared by immunoSEQ multiplex PCR; TCRdb keeps only in-frame clonotypes and omits some of them. The sample consists of over a million clones, 95% to 97% of them appearing once. Sequenced material: naive CD4+ T cells sorted from blood. The subset is: CD45RA+ positively selected. J is TRBJ1-2 and V is TRBV28; TRBD1 might be the D (5 bases). The clonotype was recovered from a man aged 25 to 45 in good health. The CDR3 is CASSLRGYGYTF. The DNA for the CDR3 is TGTGCCAGCAGTTTAAGGGGTTATGGCTACACCTTC.